This T cell receptor (beta chain) was obtained from a study of tumor-infiltrating lymphocytes in oesophageal squamous cell carcinoma. TCRdb recomputed calls from the PCR reads with MiXCR, one row per CDR3 protein. Among 23,000 or so distinct CDR3 sequences listed, 35% to 40% were seen once. This clonotype has a count of ten or more. Sequencing was performed on esophageal tumor tissue. This receptor was taken from a male donor with esophageal squamous cell carcinoma.

CDR3 amino acids: CACGGTSTDTQYF. In DNA form, the CDR3 reads TGTGCATGCGGGGGGACGAGCACAGATACGCAGTATTTT. The rearrangement uses TRBV6-1 and TRBJ2-3, with 8 bases matching TRBD2. Germline V gives CDR1 MNHNS, CDR2 SASEGT. The CDR3 loop spans 13 amino acids.